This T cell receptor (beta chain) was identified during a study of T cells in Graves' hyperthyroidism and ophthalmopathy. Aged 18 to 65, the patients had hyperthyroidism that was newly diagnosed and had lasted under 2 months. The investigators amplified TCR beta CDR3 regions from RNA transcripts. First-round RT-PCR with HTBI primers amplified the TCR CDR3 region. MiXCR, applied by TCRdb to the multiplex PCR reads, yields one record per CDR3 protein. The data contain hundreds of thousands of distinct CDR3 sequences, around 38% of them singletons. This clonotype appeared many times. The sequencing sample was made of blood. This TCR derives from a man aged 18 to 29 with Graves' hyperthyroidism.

The CDR3 sequence: CASSSPSGETQYF. CDR3 DNA sequence: TGTGCCAGCAGCTCCCCATCGGGAGAGACCCAGTACTTC. The gene calls are TRBV7-2 and TRBJ2-5; D uncertain. This CDR3 is built from 13 residues. The ends were cut back, 4 bases at V and 4 bases at J, with 10 bases in the middle. The germline V gene has CDR1 SGHTA and CDR2 FQGNSA.